The sequence of this T cell receptor beta chain was determined in a study of blood T cell repertoires in COVID-19 (dated by TCRdb to the early 2020s). At the level of the whole study: Collaborator samples came from the United States, Italy and Spain and covered acute and convalescent phases of COVID-19. The samples were drawn from the first 160 participants of the ongoing ImmuneRACE study and from over a thousand subjects provided by 6 global collaborators. A de-identified subject ID, COVID-19 status, age in years and sex were almost always included in the sample metadata. The prospective study material was composed of cDNA or gDNA derived from T cells, B-cell-depleted T cells, or PBMCs. The dataset comprised deeply sampled blood TCRbeta repertoires from subjects exposed to, actively infected with, or recovered from COVID-19. A freely available public database, intended as a resource for researchers studying the immune response to SARS-CoV-2, is where the repertoires were released. HLA class I and class II types, where available, came from metadata supplied by the sample provider rather than from assay-based typing.

TCRbeta CDR3 regions were amplified from genomic DNA by means of the immunoSEQ Assay, a bias-controlled multiplex PCR. The published analysis was carried out like this. Nucleated cell counts per sample were estimated from amplification of reference gene primers within the assay. Sequence reads were collapsed and filtered to measure the absolute abundance of every unique TCRbeta CDR3 rearrangement. Productive Simpson clonality was computed per sample as the square root of Simpson's diversity index over productive rearrangements. Imported from immuneACCESS, the table was reduced by TCRdb to in-frame sequences with V and J called. These copies leave out some clones; in studies compared against another copy, an unresolved V gene accounts for under half, and the cause of the remainder is not known. For V, J and clone size, that table is used; D and trimming come from the DNA. This sample has approximately 530,000 clones in its table, and approximately 91% of those were observed once. Clones ranked in the top ten supply roughly 7.4% of the sample.

Overall results and qualifications from the work: How much clinical and demographic metadata was included differed by source and by participant, and the metadata was provided uncurated.

The CDR3 numbers 13 residues from cysteine through phenylalanine. Only the CDR3 DNA stays, 39 bases, in frame from base 1. Trimming takes 4 bases from V and 6 bases from J, and the germline ends sit 10 bases apart. Based on the germline V gene, the CDR1 and CDR2 sequences are SNHLY and FYNNEI. At one collaborating source in Seattle, patients were enrolled during active infection and were followed longitudinally through the course of disease. Each collaborating institution followed its own protocols to collect whole blood in K2EDTA tubes. For TCRbeta analysis, collaborator samples were shipped as frozen whole blood, as isolated PBMCs, or as DNA extracted from either sample type. This clone was observed a few times. It lacks a known antigen. Per-nucleotide qualities are absent, and no much larger clonotype sits a single base away.

Rearrangement joined TRBV2 to TRBJ1-5, with no D gene named confidently. The TCR sequence derives from a woman aged 45-65 years with COVID-19, enrolled during active disease. Specimen: peripheral blood. CDR3 sequence: CASSVEGGQPQHF. At the DNA level, the sequence is TGTGCCAGCAGTGTGGAGGGAGGTCAGCCCCAGCATTTT. Where the CDR3 stops, the reference TRBV2 and TRBJ1-5 genes take over; the full variable domain is EPEVTQTPSHQVTQMGQEVILRCVPISNHLYFYWYRQILGQKVEFLVSFYNNEISEKSEIFDDQFSVERPDGSNFTLKIRSTKLEDSAMYFCASSVEGGQPQHFGDGTRLSIL.